A single sample is the source of the 14 T cell receptor beta chains below, sequenced in a study of blood T cell repertoires in COVID-19. Assay: immunoSEQ multiplex PCR; the TCRdb copy retains only in-frame clones and omits some. The table has hundreds of thousands of clones, 87% seen once. Sequencing input: peripheral blood. These receptors were collected from a man aged 18 to 30 with active or convalescent COVID-19.

V usage is TRBV2 and J usage is TRBJ2-7, with D unresolved. This CDR3 comprises 13 residues. Germline V lookup: CDR1 SNHLY, CDR2 FYNNEI. Trimming shortened V by 3 bases and J by 4 bases, and 10 bases separated the two germline ends. CDR3 sequence reads: CASSDWAAYEQYF. The DNA of the CDR3 is TGTGCCAGCAGTGATTGGGCAGCTTACGAGCAGTACTTC.

The rearrangement joins TRBV4-3 to TRBJ2-1; 8 nucleotides match TRBD2. The germline gives CDR1 LGHNA, CDR2 YSLEER. This CDR3 has 15 amino acids. The V gene end was trimmed by 1 base and the J gene end by 10 bases; junction bases not matched to a gene: 9. In DNA form, the CDR3 reads TGCGCCAGCAGCCAAGGGGCTAGCGGGCGGGACGAGCAGTTCTTC. It translates to CASSQGASGRDEQFF.

The rearrangement joins TRBV29-1 to TRBJ2-1; no reliable D call. Germline V CDR1 and CDR2: SQVTM, ANQGSEA. With 4 bases removed from V and 4 bases from J, the gap between germline ends came to 5 bases. The CDR3 spans 11 residues. The CDR3 loop is CSVVLYNEQFF. Here the CDR3 DNA reads TGCAGCGTTGTATTATACAATGAGCAGTTCTTC.

This clone occurred a few times. The J gene is TRBJ1-2, the V gene TRBV4-1; 7 bases match TRBD1. The CDR3 loop spans 14 amino acids. In germline, CDR1 is MGHRA, CDR2 YSYEKL. The junction had 11 bases not matched to a gene; V was cut back by 5 bases and J by 8 bases. The CDR3 protein is CASSSPGGSEGYTF. The CDR3 DNA is TGCGCCAGCAGCTCCCCAGGGGGTTCCGAGGGCTACACCTTC.

This clone occurred a few times. The rearrangement links TRBV10-3 to TRBJ2-1; 10 nucleotides match TRBD2. CDR3 length: 14 residues. After removal of 6 bases from V and 5 bases from J, the junction contained 4 bases not matched to a gene. Germline V gene sequence: CDR1 ENHRY, CDR2 SYGVKD. CDR3 region: CAIRRTSGNNEQFF. Written as DNA, the CDR3 is TGTGCCATCAGGAGGACTAGCGGTAACAATGAGCAGTTCTTC.

This clone was observed a handful of times. The chain links TRBV4-1 to TRBJ1-2; D remains ambiguous. The CDR3 runs 15 residues. CDR1 and CDR2 (germline): MGHRA, YSYEKL. The V gene lost 1 base and the J gene lost 3 bases, with 12 bases spanning the gap. CDR3 DNA: TGCGCCAGCAGCCAAGGAAGTCGCCTATACTATGGCTACACCTTC. This codes for CASSQGSRLYYGYTF.

This clone appeared a single time. CDR3 in DNA: TGTGCCAGCAGCTCCCAGGGGGCACTCTACGAGCAGTACTTC. Encoded protein: CASSSQGALYEQYF. This chain links TRBV7-9 with TRBJ2-7, with TRBD1 identical over 8 bases. The CDR3 totals 14 residues. CDR1 SEHNR and CDR2 FQNEAQ come from the germline V gene (reference sequence). V dropped 4 bases and J dropped 3; count of bases not matched to a gene: 5.

The chain uses TRBV7-6 and TRBJ2-5; D gene unclear. CDR3 length: 11 residues. Germline V CDR1 and CDR2: SGHVS, FNYEAQ. The V end lost 5 bases, the J end lost 5 bases, and 6 bases lay between the germline ends. The CDR3 sequence is CASSRSETQYF. The CDR3 bases are TGTGCCAGCAGCCGTAGCGAGACCCAGTACTTC.

This chain links TRBV7-9 with TRBJ1-1; a weak D match, TRBD1 (5 bases). The CDR3 runs to 15 residues. The germline gives CDR1 SEHNR, CDR2 FQNEAQ (reference sequence). V shed 0 bases and J shed 2 bases, with 10 bases lying between them. The CDR3 protein is CASSLAHTGNTEAFF. In DNA, the CDR3 is TGTGCCAGCAGCTTAGCCCATACAGGAAACACTGAAGCTTTCTTT.

The chain has TRBV14 and TRBJ1-5, with D maybe TRBD1 (5 bases). This CDR3 comprises 15 residues. CDR1 SGHDN and CDR2 FVKESK come from the germline V gene. V was clipped by 4 bases and J by 4 bases, with 14 bases between them. The DNA of the CDR3 is TGTGCCAGCAGCCCTTCGGGGGGAAGGAATCAGCCCCAGCATTTT. Protein sequence: CASSPSGGRNQPQHF.

This clone was detected only once. The chain couples TRBV7-9 to TRBJ2-3; 13 positions match TRBD2. CDR1 and CDR2 from the germline V gene are SEHNR and FQNEAQ (reference sequence). The ends lost 4 bases at V and 3 bases at J; junction bases unmatched: 1. The CDR3 consists of 15 residues. The CDR3, as DNA: TGTGCCAGCAGCTGGGGACTAGCGGGGACAGATACGCAGTATTTT. Amino acids: CASSWGLAGTDTQYF.

This clone was counted a few times. The chain carries TRBV10-3 and TRBJ1-4; D gene unclear. Germline V lookup: CDR1 ENHRY, CDR2 SYGVKD. V was shortened by 4 bases and J by 7 bases, with 7 bases between the two germline ends. The CDR3 runs to 12 residues. The CDR3 DNA reads TGTGCCATCAGTGCGACTGGTGAAAAACTGTTTTTT. It specifies CAISATGEKLFF.

This clone has more than one count but fewer than ten. The rearrangement uses TRBV14 and TRBJ2-1, with D possibly being TRBD2 (6 bases). Germline V lookup: CDR1 SGHDN, CDR2 FVKESK. Trimming removed 4 bases at V and 5 bases at J, with 9 bases between. There are 13 residues in the CDR3. The CDR3 sequence: CASSPIADNEQFF. The CDR3 coding sequence is TGTGCCAGCAGCCCCATAGCGGACAATGAGCAGTTCTTC.

Here the CDR3 reads CASSSDSGRNTIYF. The CDR3 DNA reads as TGTGCCAGCAGCTCAGACAGTGGGAGAAACACCATATATTTT. The gene calls are TRBV7-9 and TRBJ1-3; perhaps TRBD1 as D (5 bases). V lost 4 bases, J lost 5 bases, and 12 bases lay in between. CDR3 length: 14 residues. Per the germline V gene, CDR1 is SEHNR and CDR2 is FQNEAQ (reference sequence).